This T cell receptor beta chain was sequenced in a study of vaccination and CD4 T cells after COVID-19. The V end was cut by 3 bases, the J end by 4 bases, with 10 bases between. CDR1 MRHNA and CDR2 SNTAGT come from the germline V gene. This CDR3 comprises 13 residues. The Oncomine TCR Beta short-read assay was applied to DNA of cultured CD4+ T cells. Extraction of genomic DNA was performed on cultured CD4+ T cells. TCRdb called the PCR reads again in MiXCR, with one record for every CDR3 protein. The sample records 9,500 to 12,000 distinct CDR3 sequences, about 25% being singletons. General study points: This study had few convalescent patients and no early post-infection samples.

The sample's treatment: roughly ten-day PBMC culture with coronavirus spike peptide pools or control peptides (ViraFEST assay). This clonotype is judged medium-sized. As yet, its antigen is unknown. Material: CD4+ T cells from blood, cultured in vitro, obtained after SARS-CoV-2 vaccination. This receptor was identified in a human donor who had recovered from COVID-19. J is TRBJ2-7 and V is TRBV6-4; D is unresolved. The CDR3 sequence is CASSEGGAYEQYF. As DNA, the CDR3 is TGTGCCAGCAGTGAAGGCGGAGCATACGAGCAGTACTTC.